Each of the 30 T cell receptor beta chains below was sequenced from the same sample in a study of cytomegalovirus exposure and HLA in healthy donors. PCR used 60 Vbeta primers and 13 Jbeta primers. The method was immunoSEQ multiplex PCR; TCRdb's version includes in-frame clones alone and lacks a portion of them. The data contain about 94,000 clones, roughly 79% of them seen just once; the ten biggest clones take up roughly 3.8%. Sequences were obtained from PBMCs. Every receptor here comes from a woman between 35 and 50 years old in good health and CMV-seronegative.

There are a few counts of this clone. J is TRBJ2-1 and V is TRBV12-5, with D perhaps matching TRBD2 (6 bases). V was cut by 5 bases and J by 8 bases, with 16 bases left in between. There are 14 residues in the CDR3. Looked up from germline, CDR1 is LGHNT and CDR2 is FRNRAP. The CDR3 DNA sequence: TGTGCTAGTGGTGCAAGCGGGTGGGGGGATGAGCAGTTCTTC. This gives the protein CASGASGWGDEQFF.

CDR3 in amino acids: CASSPGGGGMNTEAFF. The CDR3 DNA follows: TGTGCCAGCAGCCCCGGGGGGGGAGGGATGAACACTGAAGCTTTCTTT. The chain is built from TRBV7-3 and TRBJ1-1; D possibly corresponds to TRBD1 (5 bases). Trimming removed 5 bases at V and 0 bases at J, with 16 bases between. The CDR3 is 16 amino acids. Germline CDR1 reads SGHTA; CDR2 reads FQGTGA.

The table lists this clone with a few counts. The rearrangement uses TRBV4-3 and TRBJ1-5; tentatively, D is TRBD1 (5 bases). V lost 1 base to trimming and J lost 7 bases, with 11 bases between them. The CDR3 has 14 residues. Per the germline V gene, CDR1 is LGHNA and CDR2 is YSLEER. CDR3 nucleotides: TGCGCCAGCAGCCAAGCCACGGGGGACCAGCCCCAGCATTTT. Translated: CASSQATGDQPQHF.

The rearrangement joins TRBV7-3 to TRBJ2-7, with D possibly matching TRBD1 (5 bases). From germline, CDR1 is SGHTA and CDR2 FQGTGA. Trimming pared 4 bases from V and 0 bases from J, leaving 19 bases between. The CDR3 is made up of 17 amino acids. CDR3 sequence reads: CASSSPPPGLSSYEQYF. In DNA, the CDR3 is TGTGCCAGCAGCTCACCCCCCCCAGGGTTAAGCTCCTACGAGCAGTACTTC.

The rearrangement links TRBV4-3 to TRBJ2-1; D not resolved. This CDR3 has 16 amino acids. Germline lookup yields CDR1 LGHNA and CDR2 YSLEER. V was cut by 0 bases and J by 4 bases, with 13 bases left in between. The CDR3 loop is CASSQDVRTAYNEQFF. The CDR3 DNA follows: TGCGCCAGCAGCCAAGATGTTCGAACAGCATACAATGAGCAGTTCTTC.

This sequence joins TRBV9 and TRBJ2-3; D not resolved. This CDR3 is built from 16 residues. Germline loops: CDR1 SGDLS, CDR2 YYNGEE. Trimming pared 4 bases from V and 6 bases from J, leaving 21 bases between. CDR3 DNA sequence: TGTGCCAGCAGCCCCAGGCCGACCCCCAAGCCGGATACGCAGTATTTT. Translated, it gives CASSPRPTPKPDTQYF. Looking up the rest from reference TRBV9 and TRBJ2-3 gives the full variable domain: DSGVTQTPKHLITATGQRVTLRCSPRSGDLSVYWYQQSLDQGLQFLIQYYNGEERAKGNILERFSAQQFPDLHSELNLSSLELGDSALYFCASSPRPTPKPDTQYFGPGTRLTVL.

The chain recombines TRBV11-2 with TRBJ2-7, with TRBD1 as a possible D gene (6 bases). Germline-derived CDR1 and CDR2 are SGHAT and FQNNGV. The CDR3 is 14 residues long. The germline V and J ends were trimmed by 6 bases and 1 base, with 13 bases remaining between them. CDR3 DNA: TGTGCCAGCAGGCGGCCAGGGGATTCCTACGAGCAGTACTTC. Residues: CASRRPGDSYEQYF. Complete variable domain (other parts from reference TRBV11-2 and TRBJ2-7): EAGVAQSPRYKIIEKRQSVAFWCNPISGHATLYWYQQILGQGPKLLIQFQNNGVVDDSQLPKDRFSAERLKGVDSTLKIQPAKLEDSAVYLCASRRPGDSYEQYFGPGTRLTVT.

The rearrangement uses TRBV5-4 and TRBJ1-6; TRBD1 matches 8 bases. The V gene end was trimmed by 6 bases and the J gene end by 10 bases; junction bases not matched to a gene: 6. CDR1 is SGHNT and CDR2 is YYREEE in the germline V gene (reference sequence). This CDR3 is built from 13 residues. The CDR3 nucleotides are TGTGCCAGCAATAGCAGGGGGCAATCACCCCTCCACTTT. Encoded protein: CASNSRGQSPLHF.

The CDR3 is CASSPGTSGYNEQFF. In DNA form, the CDR3 reads TGTGCCAGCTCACCAGGGACTTCGGGCTACAATGAGCAGTTCTTC. The chain uses TRBV18 and TRBJ2-1; weak D call: TRBD2 (6 bases). Germline values: CDR1 KGHSH, CDR2 LQKENI. The CDR3 consists of 15 residues. V was clipped by 2 bases and J by 3 bases, with 11 bases between them.

The CDR3 is CATRDRRVSNTGELFF. In nucleotides, the CDR3 is TGTGCCACCAGGGACAGGCGGGTTTCTAACACCGGGGAGCTGTTTTTT. The chain joins TRBV19 to TRBJ2-2; TRBD1 aligns across 8 bases. Germline V lookup: CDR1 LNHDA, CDR2 SQIVND (reference sequence). V lost 10 bases and J lost 2; bases outside the gene matches: 12. There are 16 residues in the CDR3.

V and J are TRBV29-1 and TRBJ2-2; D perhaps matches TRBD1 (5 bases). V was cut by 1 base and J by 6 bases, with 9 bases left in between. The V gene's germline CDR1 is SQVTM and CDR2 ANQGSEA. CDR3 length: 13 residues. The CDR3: CSVEGGGAGELFF. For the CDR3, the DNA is TGCAGCGTTGAAGGGGGCGGCGCCGGGGAGCTGTTTTTT.

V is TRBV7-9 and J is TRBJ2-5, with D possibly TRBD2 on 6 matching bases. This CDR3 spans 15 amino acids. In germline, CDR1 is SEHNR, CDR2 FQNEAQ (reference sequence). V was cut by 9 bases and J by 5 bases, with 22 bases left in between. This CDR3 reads CASGSALAPWETQYF. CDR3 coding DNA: TGTGCCAGTGGGTCGGCACTAGCACCGTGGGAGACCCAGTACTTC.

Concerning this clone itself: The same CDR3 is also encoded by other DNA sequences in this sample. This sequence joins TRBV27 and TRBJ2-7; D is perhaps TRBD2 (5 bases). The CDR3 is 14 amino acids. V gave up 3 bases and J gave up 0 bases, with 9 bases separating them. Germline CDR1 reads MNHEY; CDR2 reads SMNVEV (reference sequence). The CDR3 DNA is TGTGCCAGCAGTTTGGGTGGGAGCTCCTACGAGCAGTACTTC. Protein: CASSLGGSSYEQYF.

CDR3: CSGYTGVGDTGELFF. The CDR3 coding sequence is TGCAGCGGATATACAGGGGTCGGAGACACCGGGGAGCTGTTTTTT. The gene calls are TRBV29-1 and TRBJ2-2; TRBD1 matches at 7 bases. The V gene's germline CDR1 is SQVTM and CDR2 ANQGSEA. The CDR3 sequence is 15 residues long. V dropped 7 bases and J dropped 3; count of bases not matched to a gene: 11.

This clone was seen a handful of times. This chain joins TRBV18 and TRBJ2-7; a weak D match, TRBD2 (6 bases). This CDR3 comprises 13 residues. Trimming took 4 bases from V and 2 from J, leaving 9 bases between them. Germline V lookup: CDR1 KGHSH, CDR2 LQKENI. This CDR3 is CASSQGLTYEQYF. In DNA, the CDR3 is TGTGCCAGCTCACAGGGACTGACCTACGAGCAGTACTTC.

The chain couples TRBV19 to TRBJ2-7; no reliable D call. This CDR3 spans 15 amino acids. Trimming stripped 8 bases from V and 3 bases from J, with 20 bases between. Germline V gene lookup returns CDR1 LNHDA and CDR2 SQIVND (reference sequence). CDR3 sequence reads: CASSRFGGRYYEQYF. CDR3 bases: TGTGCCAGTTCTCGATTTGGCGGCAGATACTACGAGCAGTACTTC.

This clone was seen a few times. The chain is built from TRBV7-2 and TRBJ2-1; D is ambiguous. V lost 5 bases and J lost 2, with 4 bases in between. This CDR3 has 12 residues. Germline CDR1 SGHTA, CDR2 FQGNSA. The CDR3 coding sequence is TGTGCCAGCAGCGGCCCCTACAATGAGCAGTTCTTC. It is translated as CASSGPYNEQFF.

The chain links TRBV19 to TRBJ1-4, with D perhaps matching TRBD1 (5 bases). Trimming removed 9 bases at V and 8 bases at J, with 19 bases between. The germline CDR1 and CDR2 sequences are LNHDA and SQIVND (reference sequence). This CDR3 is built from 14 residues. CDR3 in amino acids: CASEDGGTPEKLFF. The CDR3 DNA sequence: TGTGCCAGCGAAGACGGGGGAACGCCCGAAAAACTGTTTTTT.

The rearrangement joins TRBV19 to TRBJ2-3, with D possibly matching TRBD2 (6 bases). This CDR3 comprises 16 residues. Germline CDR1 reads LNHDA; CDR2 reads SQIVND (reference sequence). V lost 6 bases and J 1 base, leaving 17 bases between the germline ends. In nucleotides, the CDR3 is TGTGCCAGTAGCGTTCCGGGACTGAGGGGCACAGATACGCAGTATTTT. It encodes CASSVPGLRGTDTQYF.

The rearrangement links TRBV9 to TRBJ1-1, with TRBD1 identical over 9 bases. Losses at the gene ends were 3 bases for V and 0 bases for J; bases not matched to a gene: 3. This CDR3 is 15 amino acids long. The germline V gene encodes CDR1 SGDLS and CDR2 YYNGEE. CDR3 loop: CASSEGQGLNTEAFF. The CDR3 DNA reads TGTGCCAGCAGCGAGGGACAGGGTTTGAACACTGAAGCTTTCTTT. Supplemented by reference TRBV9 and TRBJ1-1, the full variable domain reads DSGVTQTPKHLITATGQRVTLRCSPRSGDLSVYWYQQSLDQGLQFLIQYYNGEERAKGNILERFSAQQFPDLHSELNLSSLELGDSALYFCASSEGQGLNTEAFFGQGTRLTVV.

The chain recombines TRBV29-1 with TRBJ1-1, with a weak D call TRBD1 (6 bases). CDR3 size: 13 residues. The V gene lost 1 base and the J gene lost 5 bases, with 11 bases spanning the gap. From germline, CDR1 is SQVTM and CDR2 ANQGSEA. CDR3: CSVEVGGGTEAFF. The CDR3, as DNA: TGCAGCGTTGAAGTGGGAGGGGGGACTGAAGCTTTCTTT.

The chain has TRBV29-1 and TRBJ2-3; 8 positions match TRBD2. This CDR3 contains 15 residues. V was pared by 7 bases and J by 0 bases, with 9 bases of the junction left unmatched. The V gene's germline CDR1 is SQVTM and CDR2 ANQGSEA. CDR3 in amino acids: CSASLSGASTDTQYF. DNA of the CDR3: TGCAGCGCATCCCTTAGCGGGGCTAGCACAGATACGCAGTATTTT.

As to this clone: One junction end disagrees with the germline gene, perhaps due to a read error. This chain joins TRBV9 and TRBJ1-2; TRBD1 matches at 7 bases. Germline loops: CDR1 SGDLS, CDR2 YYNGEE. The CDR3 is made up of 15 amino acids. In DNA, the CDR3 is TGTGCCAGCACCCTAGAGGGGGCAACCCCCTATGGCTACCCCTTC. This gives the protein CASTLEGATPYGYPF. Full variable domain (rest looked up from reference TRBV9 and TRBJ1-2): DSGVTQTPKHLITATGQRVTLRCSPRSGDLSVYWYQQSLDQGLQFLIQYYNGEERAKGNILERFSAQQFPDLHSELNLSSLELGDSALYFCASTLEGATPYGYPFGSGTRLTVV.

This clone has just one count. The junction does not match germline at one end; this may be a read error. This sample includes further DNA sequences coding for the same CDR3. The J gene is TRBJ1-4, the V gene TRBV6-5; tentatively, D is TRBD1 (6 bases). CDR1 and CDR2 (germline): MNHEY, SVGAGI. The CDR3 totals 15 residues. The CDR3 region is CASSYSGVSNEKLFF. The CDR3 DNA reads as TGTGCCAGCAGCTACTCAGGGGTCTCTAATGAAAAACTGTTTTTT.

The CDR3 reads CASSPGQGIYGYTF. CDR3 sequence (DNA): TGCGCCAGCAGCCCGGGACAGGGGATCTATGGCTACACCTTC. This sequence joins TRBV5-1 and TRBJ1-2; 10 bases agree with TRBD1. This CDR3 is 14 amino acids long. With V trimmed by 4 bases and J by 4 bases, 4 bases remained unmatched. CDR1 SGHRS and CDR2 YFSETQ come from the germline V gene.

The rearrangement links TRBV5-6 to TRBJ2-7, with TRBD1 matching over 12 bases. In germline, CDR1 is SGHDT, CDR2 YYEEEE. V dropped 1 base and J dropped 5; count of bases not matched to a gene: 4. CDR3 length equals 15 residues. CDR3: CASSLRGTGGHEQYF. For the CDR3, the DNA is TGTGCCAGCAGCTTGAGGGGGACAGGGGGCCACGAGCAGTACTTC.

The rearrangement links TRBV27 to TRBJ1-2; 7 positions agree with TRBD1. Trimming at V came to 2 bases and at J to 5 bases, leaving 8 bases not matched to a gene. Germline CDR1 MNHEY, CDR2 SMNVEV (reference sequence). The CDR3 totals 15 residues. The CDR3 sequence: CASSLGGDRRYGYTF. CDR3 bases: TGTGCCAGCAGTTTAGGTGGGGACAGACGTTATGGCTACACCTTC.

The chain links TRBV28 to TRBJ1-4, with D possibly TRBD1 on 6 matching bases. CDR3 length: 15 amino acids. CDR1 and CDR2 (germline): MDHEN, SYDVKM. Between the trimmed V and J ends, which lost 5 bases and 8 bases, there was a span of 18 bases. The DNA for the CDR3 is TGTGCCAGCAGTCCCTTGGGGGGGCTAGGGGAAAAACTGTTTTTT. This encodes CASSPLGGLGEKLFF.

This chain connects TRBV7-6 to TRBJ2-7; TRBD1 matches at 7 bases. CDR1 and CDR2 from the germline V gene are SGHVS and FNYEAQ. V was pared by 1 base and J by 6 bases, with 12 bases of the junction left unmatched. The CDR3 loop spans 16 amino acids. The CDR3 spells CASSLDMTGQGREQYF. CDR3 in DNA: TGTGCCAGCAGCTTAGATATGACAGGGCAGGGCCGCGAGCAGTACTTC.

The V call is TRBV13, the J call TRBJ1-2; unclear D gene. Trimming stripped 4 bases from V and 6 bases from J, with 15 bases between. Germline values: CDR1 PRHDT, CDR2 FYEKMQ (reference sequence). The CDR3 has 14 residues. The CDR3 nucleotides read TGTGCCAGCAGCTACCTTACCAGGAATGATGGCTACACCTTC. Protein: CASSYLTRNDGYTF. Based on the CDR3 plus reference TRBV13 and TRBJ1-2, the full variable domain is AAGVIQSPRHLIKEKRETATLKCYPIPRHDTVYWYQQGPGQDPQFLISFYEKMQSDKGSIPDRFSAQQFSDYHSELNMSSLELGDSALYFCASSYLTRNDGYTFGSGTRLTVV.